This passage covers 28 T cell receptor beta chains from one sample sequenced in a study of blood T cells in healthy people across ages. Using a J-beta primer mix together with a sample-barcoded 5' primer, a second PCR was run for roughly 6 to 12 cycles. MiXCR, applied by TCRdb to the 5' RACE reads, yields one record per CDR3 protein. There are over a million distinct CDR3 sequences in the sample; around 27% occur only once, and less than 0.75% lies in the top ten. A further study also used this sample, focusing on T cells of mothers and their children.

The sequencing input was blood. These receptors were obtained from a girl aged 2 to 9 in good health.

The rearrangement joins TRBV9 to TRBJ2-1; 9 nucleotides match TRBD1. Germline V CDR1 and CDR2: SGDLS, YYNGEE. The CDR3 is made up of 13 amino acids. V trimming: 8 bases; J trimming: 7 bases; junction bases outside the gene matches: 7. The CDR3 bases are TGTGCCAGTGTTCCGACAGGGGGGAATGAGCAGTTCTTC. Translating gives CASVPTGGNEQFF.

In its sample, this clonotype was seen a few times. The chain is built from TRBV6-5 and TRBJ2-7; D uncertain. This CDR3 comprises 15 residues. Deletions cut 8 bases from V and 0 bases from J, with 17 bases between. CDR1 is MNHEY and CDR2 is SVGAGI in the germline V gene. CDR3 in amino acids: CASGLQTVSSYEQYF. CDR3 DNA: TGTGCCAGCGGTCTTCAAACAGTGAGCTCCTACGAGCAGTACTTC.

This clonotype was recorded a few times. The junction departs from the called germline gene at one end, perhaps through a read error. The chain has TRBV3-1 and TRBJ1-1; D is ambiguous. The germline gives CDR1 LGHDT, CDR2 YNNKEL (reference sequence). The length of the CDR3 is 15 residues. Here the CDR3 DNA reads TGTGCCAGCAGCCGAAGCCAGATTCAGAACACTGAGGCTTTCTTT. It yields the protein CASSRSQIQNTEAFF.

CDR3 in DNA: TGTGCCAGCAGGGGAGACAGGCCCCACGGCTACACCTTC. Protein: CASRGDRPHGYTF. V gene TRBV27 combines with J gene TRBJ1-2, with D perhaps matching TRBD1 (6 bases). Germline V CDR1 and CDR2: MNHEY, SMNVEV (reference sequence). This CDR3 has 13 amino acids. The V end was cut by 6 bases, the J end by 8 bases, with 16 bases between.

The rearrangement links TRBV7-2 to TRBJ2-5; weak D call: TRBD1 (5 bases). Between the trimmed V and J ends, which lost 5 bases and 2 bases, there was a span of 18 bases. The CDR3 consists of 16 residues. The germline V gene encodes CDR1 SGHTA and CDR2 FQGNSA. The CDR3 sequence is CASSLPADSLQETQYF. The DNA for the CDR3 is TGTGCCAGCAGCCTACCAGCTGACAGCCTACAAGAGACCCAGTACTTC.

This clonotype occurred a few times. V usage is TRBV4-1 and J usage is TRBJ1-4, with D uncertain. The CDR3 spans 18 residues. Deletions cut 0 bases from V and 4 bases from J, with 18 bases between. Germline V lookup: CDR1 MGHRA, CDR2 YSYEKL. The CDR3 loop is CASSQDRADLVLNEKLFF. CDR3 DNA: TGCGCCAGCAGCCAAGATAGGGCAGACCTAGTACTTAATGAAAAACTGTTTTTT.

This chain connects TRBV7-2 to TRBJ2-5, with D possibly TRBD2 on 6 matching bases. CDR3 size: 16 residues. Trimming removed 0 bases at V and 2 bases at J, with 13 bases between. The germline V gene encodes CDR1 SGHTA and CDR2 FQGNSA. The CDR3 nucleotides read TGTGCCAGCAGCTTAGCGGTCTCCGCGGGACAAGAGACCCAGTACTTC. As protein: CASSLAVSAGQETQYF.

For this clonotype: The junction differs from germline at one of its ends, possibly a read error. The V gene is TRBV24-1, the J gene TRBJ2-7; possible D gene TRBD2, 7 bases. The CDR3 spans 13 residues. Germline V gene data show CDR1 as KGHDR and CDR2 as SFDVKD. The CDR3 loop reads CATEGGLPYEQSF. DNA of the CDR3: TGTGCCACCGAGGGGGGGCTTCCTTACGAGCAGTCCTTC.

This clonotype has a handful of counts. A read error may produce the germline difference seen at one junction end. The genes are TRBV7-8 and TRBJ2-5; 12 bases are a match to TRBD2. This CDR3 is built from 15 residues. The germline V gene encodes CDR1 SGHVS and CDR2 FQNEAQ. CDR3 region: CASSLLAGGRETQCF. The CDR3 DNA follows: TGTGCCAGCAGCTTACTAGCGGGGGGGCGAGAGACCCAGTGCTTC.

The chain carries TRBV25-1 and TRBJ1-2; 7 nucleotides align to TRBD1. J was trimmed by 6 bases and V by 5 bases; bases with no gene match: 3. The CDR3 sequence is 12 residues long. Germline CDR1 reads MGHDK; CDR2 reads SYGVNS. CDR3 amino acids: CASSTQGNGYTF. DNA of the CDR3: TGTGCCAGCAGTACACAGGGGAATGGCTACACCTTC.

The chain employs TRBV24-1 and TRBJ2-7; 8 nucleotides agree with TRBD1. Germline V gene data show CDR1 as KGHDR and CDR2 as SFDVKD. V lost 4 bases, J lost 3 bases, and 10 bases stayed unmatched. The CDR3 extends over 16 amino acids. DNA for the CDR3: TGTGCCACCAGTGAATCCGCGACAGGGGAAGACTACGAGCAGTACTTC. Translated, it gives CATSESATGEDYEQYF.

V usage is TRBV5-1 and J usage is TRBJ2-6, with TRBD1 identical over 7 bases. Trimming removed 2 bases from V and 0 bases from J; junction bases left unmatched: 8. The germline V gene encodes CDR1 SGHRS and CDR2 YFSETQ. The CDR3 is made up of 18 amino acids. The CDR3 DNA sequence: TGCGCCAGCAGCTTTAACGGGGACAGCACCTCTGGGGCCAACGTCCTGACTTTC. It codes for CASSFNGDSTSGANVLTF. The complete variable domain, with remaining parts taken from reference TRBV5-1 and TRBJ2-6, reads KAGVTQTPRYLIKTRGQQVTLSCSPISGHRSVSWYQQTPGQGLQFLFEYFSETQRNKGNFPGRFSGRQFSNSRSEMNVSTLELGDSALYLCASSFNGDSTSGANVLTFGAGSRLTVL.

The J gene is TRBJ2-7, the V gene TRBV12-3 or TRBV12-4; unclear D gene. The CDR3 contains 11 residues. Trimming stripped 8 bases from V and 6 bases from J, with 11 bases between. The CDR3 sequence: CASSYHREQYF. In nucleotides, the CDR3 is TGTGCCAGCTCCTATCATCGCGAGCAGTACTTC.

This clonotype was observed a handful of times. The rearrangement links TRBV6-5 to TRBJ1-2, with 8 bases fitting TRBD1. This CDR3 is 15 amino acids long. Per the germline V gene, CDR1 is MNHEY and CDR2 is SVGAGI. J was trimmed by 3 bases and V by 4 bases; bases with no gene match: 7. CDR3: CASSSFSTGDYGYTF. Written as DNA, the CDR3 is TGTGCCAGCAGTTCATTCTCGACAGGGGACTATGGCTACACCTTC.

On this clonotype itself: A junction boundary mismatches the germline segment, possibly from a read error. The chain couples TRBV3-1 to TRBJ2-3; either TRBD1 or TRBD2 may fit D (5 bases each). The V gene's germline CDR1 is LGHDT and CDR2 YNNKEL (reference sequence). This CDR3 spans 15 amino acids. CDR3: CASSQGPGTTDAQYF. CDR3 DNA sequence: TGTGCCAGCAGCCAAGGCCCCGGGACCACAGATGCGCAGTATTTT.

The rearrangement joins TRBV6-5 to TRBJ1-1; the match to TRBD1 covers 7 bases. The V segment lost 3 bases and the J segment 4 bases; nucleotides outside the gene matches: 17. The CDR3 is 18 residues long. Germline-derived CDR1 and CDR2 are MNHEY and SVGAGI. In DNA form, the CDR3 reads TGTGCCAGCAGTTATATAGGGGGAGGCTCAGGGGGTATCACTGAAGCTTTCTTT. Translating it yields CASSYIGGGSGGITEAFF.

This chain connects TRBV9 to TRBJ2-2, with D possibly matching TRBD2 (6 bases). The CDR3 has 14 residues. Germline-derived CDR1 and CDR2 are SGDLS and YYNGEE. Trimming shortened V by 0 bases and J by 7 bases, and 10 bases separated the two germline ends. This CDR3 reads CASSVGSGGGELFF. CDR3 bases: TGTGCCAGCAGCGTAGGATCCGGGGGCGGGGAGCTGTTTTTT.

The gene calls are TRBV11-2 and TRBJ2-4; D possibly uses TRBD1 or TRBD2 (5 bases each). With 3 bases removed from V and 9 bases from J, the gap between germline ends came to 12 bases. CDR1 is SGHAT, CDR2 FQNNGV, per germline. This CDR3 is built from 13 residues. The CDR3 spells CASSFRGAPIQYF. CDR3 nucleotides: TGTGCCAGCAGCTTCAGAGGGGCGCCCATTCAGTACTTC.

The V gene is TRBV6-6, the J gene TRBJ1-1; no reliable D call. From germline, CDR1 is MNHNY and CDR2 SVGAGI (reference sequence). V was cut by 2 bases and J by 0 bases, with 13 bases left in between. The CDR3 covers 16 residues. The CDR3 DNA follows: TGTGCCAGCAGTTACCCCCAAACCACTGTGAACACTGAAGCTTTCTTT. This gives the protein CASSYPQTTVNTEAFF.

V gene TRBV12-3 or TRBV12-4 combines with J gene TRBJ2-2, with a weak D call TRBD2 (6 bases). V lost 5 bases to trimming and J lost 0 bases, with 13 bases between them. The CDR3 runs to 16 residues. The CDR3 is CASSILGSPNTGELFF. The CDR3 coding sequence is TGTGCCAGCAGTATACTCGGGAGCCCGAACACCGGGGAGCTGTTTTTT.

There are a few counts of this clonotype. The chain recombines TRBV4-1 with TRBJ2-1, with 7 bases fitting TRBD1. The germline gives CDR1 MGHRA, CDR2 YSYEKL. The CDR3 runs 16 residues. The J segment lost 0 bases and the V segment lost 1 base, leaving 3 bases of the junction unmatched. The CDR3 here is CASSQVRDSSYNEQFF. The CDR3 region has the DNA TGCGCCAGCAGCCAAGTCCGGGACAGCTCCTACAATGAGCAGTTCTTC.

V is TRBV4-3 and J is TRBJ2-5; D unclear. Germline CDR1 LGHNA, CDR2 YSLEER. Trimming removed 0 bases from V and 7 bases from J, with 21 bases in between. The CDR3 extends over 17 amino acids. This CDR3 reads CASSQDDKTGRPGTQYF. The CDR3 bases are TGCGCCAGCAGCCAAGACGATAAGACTGGACGACCGGGGACCCAGTACTTC.

The chain uses TRBV29-1 and TRBJ2-1, with 7 bases lining up with TRBD2. Germline values: CDR1 SQVTM, CDR2 ANQGSEA. The V and J ends lost 7 bases and 7 bases, in that order; junction bases with no gene match: 13. CDR3 length: 14 residues. CDR3 sequence (DNA): TGCAGCGGTTGGGAGGGGAGGGCCGGTAATGAGCAGTTCTTC. Translating it yields CSGWEGRAGNEQFF.

The chain employs TRBV5-1 and TRBJ2-5; D gene ambiguous. Trimming stripped 0 bases from V and 3 bases from J, with 9 bases between. CDR1 is SGHRS, CDR2 YFSETQ, per germline. The length of the CDR3 is 14 residues. CDR3 coding DNA: TGCGCCAGCAGCTTGGGGTCTTCAAAAGAGACCCAGTACTTC. Translated: CASSLGSSKETQYF.

The rearrangement links TRBV3-1 to TRBJ1-1; D remains ambiguous. The CDR3 is made up of 14 amino acids. V shed 4 bases and J shed 9 bases, with 18 bases lying between them. The germline V gene encodes CDR1 LGHDT and CDR2 YNNKEL (reference sequence). The CDR3 region has the DNA TGTGCCAGCAGCCCCTCGCCATCATACCCGAAAGCTTTCTTT. Residues: CASSPSPSYPKAFF.

CDR3 sequence reads: CASSLAVMDQPQHF. Here the CDR3 DNA reads TGTGCCAGCAGCTTGGCTGTAATGGATCAGCCCCAGCATTTT. The chain links TRBV7-9 to TRBJ1-5, with D uncertain. The CDR3 totals 14 residues. V was trimmed by 3 bases and J by 5 bases, leaving 11 bases between them. Germline V gives CDR1 SEHNR, CDR2 FQNEAQ (reference sequence).

V gene TRBV28 combines with J gene TRBJ2-5; 12 bases align to TRBD2. The J segment lost 3 bases and the V segment lost 3 bases, leaving 20 bases of the junction unmatched. The germline CDR1 and CDR2 sequences are MDHEN and SYDVKM. This CDR3 comprises 21 residues. The CDR3 is CASSFPQGPKTSGSGKETQYF. CDR3 coding DNA: TGTGCCAGCAGTTTCCCCCAGGGCCCCAAGACTAGCGGGAGTGGCAAAGAGACCCAGTACTTC.

In this sample, this clonotype turned up a few times. The chain links TRBV28 to TRBJ1-2, with D perhaps TRBD1 (6 bases). Trimming left V 10 bases short and J 4 bases short, with 22 bases between. This CDR3 spans 15 amino acids. Germline CDR1 and CDR2: MDHEN and SYDVKM. The CDR3 reads CATLLRGHQPYGYTF. Here the CDR3 DNA reads TGTGCCACCCTACTGCGGGGACACCAGCCCTATGGCTACACCTTC.